These 3 T cell receptor beta chains were all obtained from the same sample, sequenced in a study of blood T cell repertoires in COVID-19. The repertoire was sequenced with immunoSEQ multiplex PCR; TCRdb's copy has only in-frame clones and lacks some. Among 180,000 or so clones listed, roughly 86% were seen once. The sequenced material came from peripheral blood. Receptors were obtained from a man aged 70-80 years with acute or convalescent COVID-19.

The chain links TRBV21-1 to TRBJ1-1; the table's D call, TRBD1, has no DNA check behind it. TRBV21-1 is listed as a pseudogene. CDR3 length: 12 residues. CDR3 loop: CASSDREAEAFF. In DNA form, the CDR3 reads TGTGCCAGCAGCGACAGGGAGGCTGAAGCTTTCTTT.

The chain carries TRBV3-1 (or the pseudogene TRBV3-2) and TRBJ1-4; D unresolved. CDR1 and CDR2 from the germline V gene are LGHDT and YNNKEL (reference sequence). Trimming removed 4 bases at V and 13 bases at J, with 16 bases between. This CDR3 has 13 amino acids. CDR3 region: CASSPTSLTGLFF. The CDR3 DNA reads TGTGCCAGCAGCCCCACCTCCTTGACGGGACTGTTTTTT.

This chain uses TRBV9 with TRBJ2-1; D unresolved. CDR3 size: 15 residues. The germline gives CDR1 SGDLS, CDR2 YYNGEE. V dropped 1 base and J dropped 0 bases, with 8 bases sitting between them. CDR3 nucleotides: TGTGCCAGCAGCGTAATCCCTATCTCCTACAATGAGCAGTTCTTC. Protein: CASSVIPISYNEQFF.